What follows are 32 T cell receptor beta chains derived from one specimen sequenced in a study of blood T cell repertoires in COVID-19. The data were produced by immunoSEQ multiplex PCR, yet TCRdb's version contains in-frame clones alone and is incomplete. Seen here are hundreds of thousands of clones, around 92% observed once, and the top ten hold around 3%. The sample comprised peripheral blood. The receptor set was obtained from a woman aged 30 to 39 with COVID-19, enrolled during active disease.

The V and J genes are TRBV19 and TRBJ1-2, with a possible D match to TRBD1 (5 bases). This CDR3 contains 14 residues. The V end lost 8 bases, the J end lost 4 bases, and 17 bases lay between the germline ends. Germline V CDR1 and CDR2: LNHDA, SQIVND (reference sequence). DNA of the CDR3: TGTGCCAGTCTTCGATCGGCCAGGGCCTATGGCTACACCTTC. Translation gives CASLRSARAYGYTF.

This chain links TRBV7-9 with TRBJ2-1; 10 positions agree with TRBD2. Germline CDR1 SEHNR, CDR2 FQNEAQ (reference sequence). With 5 bases clipped from V and 4 bases from J, the junction kept 8 bases outside the gene matches. This CDR3 is 16 amino acids long. Written as DNA, the CDR3 is TGTGCCAGCAGCCCGCAGCGGGGGGGCCTTTACAATGAGCAGTTCTTC. It codes for CASSPQRGGLYNEQFF.

The rearrangement links TRBV5-6 to TRBJ2-5, with D perhaps matching TRBD2 (6 bases). The V gene lost 1 base and the J gene lost 5 bases, with 9 bases spanning the gap. This CDR3 has 13 amino acids. Germline lookup yields CDR1 SGHDT and CDR2 YYEEEE. The CDR3 coding sequence is TGTGCCAGCAGCTTGAGGACTACTGAGACCCAGTACTTC. It yields the protein CASSLRTTETQYF.

The J gene is TRBJ2-3, the V gene TRBV3-1 (or the pseudogene TRBV3-2), with 7 bases identical to TRBD2. V was pared by 11 bases and J by 0 bases, with 11 bases of the junction left unmatched. Germline CDR1 is LGHDT and CDR2 is YNNKEL (reference sequence). This CDR3 has 15 residues. The CDR3 reads CASKRLAASTDTQYF. Here the CDR3 DNA reads TGTGCCTCTAAGCGTCTAGCGGCTAGCACAGATACGCAGTATTTT.

The chain is built from TRBV4-2 and TRBJ2-7, with 9 bases lining up with TRBD1. The length of the CDR3 is 16 residues. Germline V gene sequence: CDR1 LGHNA, CDR2 YNFKEQ. J gave up 7 bases and V 1 base, and 11 bases lay outside the gene matches. The CDR3 nucleotides read TGTGCCAGCAGCCAAGCCGCCGGGACAGGGAGAACTGAGCAGTACTTC. It is translated as CASSQAAGTGRTEQYF.

The V gene is TRBV2, the J gene TRBJ1-2, with D unresolved. There are 13 residues in the CDR3. Trimming pared 2 bases from V and 4 bases from J, leaving 8 bases between. In germline, CDR1 is SNHLY, CDR2 FYNNEI. CDR3: CASSEYGIYGYTF. The CDR3 nucleotides read TGTGCCAGCAGTGAATACGGGATCTATGGCTACACCTTC.

V and J are TRBV29-1 and TRBJ2-1, with 8 bases identical to TRBD2. CDR3 length: 14 residues. CDR1 and CDR2 (germline): SQVTM, ANQGSEA. Trimming removed 3 bases from V and 2 bases from J; junction bases left unmatched: 3. The CDR3 DNA follows: TGCAGCGTTGAGGGAGCGGGGGCCTACAATGAGCAGTTCTTC. This encodes CSVEGAGAYNEQFF.

The V gene is TRBV28, the J gene TRBJ2-1, with D possibly matching TRBD2 (6 bases). The CDR3 is 15 amino acids. The V gene's germline CDR1 is MDHEN and CDR2 SYDVKM. V dropped 7 bases and J dropped 5 bases, with 18 bases sitting between them. In DNA, the CDR3 is TGTGCCAGCACACCTGTCGGGGGAAAAAACAATGAGCAGTTCTTC. Translated, it gives CASTPVGGKNNEQFF.

This chain connects TRBV4-3 to TRBJ1-2; no definite D call. Germline CDR1 reads LGHNA; CDR2 reads YSLEER. V shed 1 base and J shed 0 bases, with 15 bases lying between them. The CDR3 totals 17 residues. CDR3 DNA sequence: TGCGCCAGCAGCCAAGGGAGGCGATTGGCAGCTAACTATGGCTACACCTTC. This gives the protein CASSQGRRLAANYGYTF.

V and J are TRBV19 and TRBJ2-2, with D possibly being TRBD1 (5 bases). The V end was cut by 6 bases, the J end by 6 bases, with 14 bases between. The CDR3 covers 14 residues. The germline V gene has CDR1 LNHDA and CDR2 SQIVND (reference sequence). DNA of the CDR3: TGTGCCAGTAGGGACCGTGGGGCACCCGGGGAGCTGTTTTTT. Translating gives CASRDRGAPGELFF.

This sequence joins TRBV2 and TRBJ1-5, with 9 bases identical to TRBD1. The CDR3 runs to 18 residues. From germline, CDR1 is SNHLY and CDR2 FYNNEI. The ends lost 5 bases at V and 0 bases at J; junction bases unmatched: 11. The CDR3 loop reads CASSQQGASGFSNQPQHF. CDR3 in DNA: TGTGCCAGCAGTCAACAGGGGGCGAGTGGCTTTAGCAATCAGCCCCAGCATTTT.

The DNA of the CDR3 is TGTGCCAGCACCCCCGGATGGGCAGGGAGCACAGATACGCAGTATTTT. Translated, it gives CASTPGWAGSTDTQYF. This chain links TRBV2 with TRBJ2-3; D is perhaps TRBD1 (5 bases). The CDR3 length is 16 residues. From germline, CDR1 is SNHLY and CDR2 FYNNEI. Trimming shortened V by 7 bases and J by 0 bases, and 17 bases separated the two germline ends.

The J gene is TRBJ2-3, the V gene TRBV7-2, with 16 bases fitting TRBD2. V lost 4 bases and J lost 4; bases outside the gene matches: 5. From germline, CDR1 is SGHTA and CDR2 FQGNSA. The CDR3 extends over 17 amino acids. The CDR3 loop reads CASSSGLAGGLADTQYF. As DNA, the CDR3 is TGTGCCAGCAGCTCGGGACTAGCGGGGGGGCTGGCAGATACGCAGTATTTT.

The rearrangement joins TRBV11-2 to TRBJ2-3; 7 bases are a match to TRBD2. The CDR3 consists of 14 residues. V dropped 5 bases and J dropped 7; count of bases not matched to a gene: 9. CDR1 is SGHAT and CDR2 is FQNNGV in the germline V gene. The CDR3 sequence: CASSPGLAVNTQYF. Here the CDR3 DNA reads TGTGCCAGCAGCCCGGGGCTAGCGGTAAATACGCAGTATTTT.

In this sample, this clone turned up once. The V call is TRBV6-5, the J call TRBJ2-2; D uncertain. Germline loops: CDR1 MNHEY, CDR2 SVGAGI. The CDR3 spans 14 residues. The V gene lost 8 bases and the J gene lost 5 bases, with 15 bases spanning the gap. The CDR3 spells CASRSSLVTGELFF. In DNA form, the CDR3 reads TGTGCCAGCCGGAGTAGCCTAGTAACCGGGGAGCTGTTTTTT.

V usage is TRBV29-1 and J usage is TRBJ2-4; TRBD2 matches at 8 bases. Losses at the gene ends were 1 base for V and 1 base for J; bases not matched to a gene: 9. There are 17 residues in the CDR3. Germline CDR1 reads SQVTM; CDR2 reads ANQGSEA. For the CDR3, the DNA is TGCAGCGTTGAAGTTAACCCAGCGGGAGAGGCCAAAAACATTCAGTACTTC. As protein: CSVEVNPAGEAKNIQYF.

This chain links TRBV19 with TRBJ2-1; 11 nucleotides match TRBD2. This CDR3 has 16 residues. Germline V gene lookup returns CDR1 LNHDA and CDR2 SQIVND (reference sequence). J gave up 8 bases and V 5 bases, and 11 bases lay outside the gene matches. CDR3 DNA sequence: TGTGCCAGTAGTCGTACTAGCGGGAGCAGCGTCTATGAGCAGTTCTTC. Protein: CASSRTSGSSVYEQFF.

As concerns this clone: The same CDR3 is also encoded by other DNA sequences in this sample. The CDR3 nucleotides are TGTGCCAGCAGCCCACCAGGGGGCGGCTATGGCTACACCTTC. Translated: CASSPPGGGYGYTF. The chain recombines TRBV14 with TRBJ1-2; TRBD1 aligns across 8 bases. The CDR3 consists of 14 residues. V trimming: 4 bases; J trimming: 4 bases; junction bases outside the gene matches: 5. CDR1 SGHDN and CDR2 FVKESK come from the germline V gene.

The chain employs TRBV6-2 or TRBV6-3 and TRBJ2-3; TRBD2 is a possible D gene (6 bases). Trimming removed 1 base from V and 0 bases from J, with 14 bases in between. The CDR3 totals 17 residues. Germline V lookup: CDR1 MNHEY, CDR2 SVGEGT. The CDR3 protein is CASSYYGGATSTDTQYF. Written as DNA, the CDR3 is TGTGCCAGCAGTTACTATGGCGGGGCTACTAGCACAGATACGCAGTATTTT.

The chain combines TRBV29-1 with TRBJ2-3, with a tentative D call TRBD2 (6 bases). Per the germline V gene, CDR1 is SQVTM and CDR2 is ANQGSEA. V gave up 6 bases and J gave up 3 bases, with 7 bases separating them. The CDR3 runs to 11 residues. CDR3 sequence reads: CSVGGTDTQYF. The DNA for the CDR3 is TGCAGCGTGGGAGGAACAGATACGCAGTATTTT.

This rearrangement joins TRBV5-6 to TRBJ2-5, with 10 bases lining up with TRBD1. The CDR3 is 15 amino acids. The germline V gene encodes CDR1 SGHDT and CDR2 YYEEEE. With V trimmed by 5 bases and J by 1 base, 5 bases remained unmatched. CDR3 DNA: TGTGCCAGCAGTTACAGGACAGGGGGCCAAGAGACCCAGTACTTC. It is translated as CASSYRTGGQETQYF.

The chain carries TRBV24-1 and TRBJ2-3; 16 bases fit TRBD2. This CDR3 is 19 amino acids long. With V trimmed by 4 bases and J by 3 bases, 9 bases remained unmatched. Germline V gene sequence: CDR1 KGHDR, CDR2 SFDVKD. CDR3 loop: CATSDGGTSGRAYTDTQYF. Written as DNA, the CDR3 is TGTGCCACCAGTGACGGTGGGACTAGCGGGAGGGCCTATACAGATACGCAGTATTTT.

The chain links TRBV3-1 (or the pseudogene TRBV3-2) to TRBJ2-3; 15 positions agree with TRBD2. The CDR3 sequence is 17 residues long. V shed 1 base and J 2 bases; nucleotides not matched to a gene: 1. Germline assignment: CDR1 LGHDT and CDR2 YNNKEL (reference sequence). The CDR3 region is CASSQGTSGGVTDTQYF. The CDR3, as DNA: TGTGCCAGCAGCCAAGGGACTAGCGGGGGGGTCACAGATACGCAGTATTTT.

The sample holds one count of this clone. The chain combines TRBV18 with TRBJ2-2; 7 positions agree with TRBD1. Germline V gene sequence: CDR1 KGHSH, CDR2 LQKENI. The CDR3 has 15 amino acids. After removal of 6 bases from V and 1 base from J, the junction contained 5 bases not matched to a gene. The CDR3 is CASSLGDRNTGELFF. DNA of the CDR3: TGTGCCAGCTCTCTTGGGGACAGGAACACCGGGGAGCTGTTTTTT.

The CDR3 nucleotides are TGTGCCAGCAGCTTAGTCGGGGGGGCAACAGATACGCAGTATTTT. Its translation is CASSLVGGATDTQYF. V is TRBV7-9 and J is TRBJ2-3; 8 nucleotides match TRBD2. Germline CDR1 reads SEHNR; CDR2 reads FQNEAQ (reference sequence). After removal of 1 base from V and 3 bases from J, the junction contained 3 bases not matched to a gene. CDR3 length: 15 residues.

The chain is built from TRBV28 and TRBJ1-2, with 7 bases lining up with TRBD1. CDR1 and CDR2 (germline): MDHEN, SYDVKM. The V gene end was trimmed by 6 bases and the J gene end by 2 bases; junction bases not matched to a gene: 12. The CDR3 covers 16 residues. The chain's CDR3 is CASSRPRQGMNYGYTF. The CDR3 nucleotides read TGTGCCAGCAGCCGACCCAGACAGGGAATGAACTATGGCTACACCTTC.

In DNA, the CDR3 is TGTGCCAGTAGCCGAGGAGGCGGCTACACCTTC. Translated, it gives CASSRGGGYTF. The chain combines TRBV19 with TRBJ1-2; D gene ambiguous. The ends were cut back, 6 bases at V and 8 bases at J, with 10 bases in the middle. This CDR3 spans 11 amino acids. Germline values: CDR1 LNHDA, CDR2 SQIVND (reference sequence).

This chain uses TRBV6-2 or TRBV6-3 with TRBJ2-2; D is possibly TRBD2 (6 bases). The CDR3 is made up of 15 amino acids. V was shortened by 2 bases and J by 7 bases, with 14 bases between the two germline ends. Germline V CDR1 and CDR2: MNHEY, SVGEGT. In DNA, the CDR3 is TGTGCCAGCAGTTACGACCTAGCGAGGGGCGGGGAGCTGTTTTTT. This sequence encodes CASSYDLARGGELFF.

This clone was seen only a few times. The chain is built from TRBV11-3 and TRBJ1-6; 8 bases fit TRBD1. CDR3 length: 15 residues. Germline lookup yields CDR1 SGHNT and CDR2 YENEEA. V lost 5 bases, J lost 10 bases, and 10 bases stayed unmatched. The DNA for the CDR3 is TGTGCCAGCAGCCAGACAGGGGATGGCAGATCACCCCTCCACTTT. This gives the protein CASSQTGDGRSPLHF. Filled out from reference TRBV11-3 and TRBJ1-6, the complete variable domain reads EAGVVQSPRYKIIEKKQPVAFWCNPISGHNTLYWYLQNLGQGPELLIRYENEEAVDDSQLPKDRFSAERLKGVDSTLKIQPAELGDSAVYLCASSQTGDGRSPLHFGNGTRLTVT.

The table lists this clone with a count of one. The V and J genes are TRBV6-2 or TRBV6-3 and TRBJ1-1, with D hard to call. Germline-derived CDR1 and CDR2 are MNHEY and SVGEGT. This CDR3 contains 13 residues. V was cut by 3 bases and J by 5 bases, with 10 bases left in between. The DNA for the CDR3 is TGTGCCAGCAGTTATACAATCCGAACTGAAGCTTTCTTT. This gives the protein CASSYTIRTEAFF.

This clone occurred a few times. J is TRBJ1-1 and V is TRBV12-3 or TRBV12-4; D gene ambiguous. The ends were cut back, 4 bases at V and 3 bases at J, with 3 bases in the middle. The CDR3 sequence is 11 residues long. The CDR3 DNA is TGTGCCAGCAGTTCCTACACTGAAGCTTTCTTT. This gives the protein CASSSYTEAFF.

The chain combines TRBV6-2 or TRBV6-3 with TRBJ2-7; 10 nucleotides line up with TRBD2. Germline V lookup: CDR1 MNHEY, CDR2 SVGEGT. The CDR3 is made up of 17 amino acids. J gave up 6 bases and V 3 bases, and 14 bases lay outside the gene matches. CDR3 loop: CASSYEAGGPKRLEQYF. DNA for the CDR3: TGTGCCAGCAGTTATGAAGCGGGGGGGCCGAAACGTCTCGAGCAGTACTTC.